The sequence of this T cell receptor (beta chain) was determined in a study of T cells in Graves' hyperthyroidism and ophthalmopathy. Regions amplified from RNA transcripts were the TCR beta CDR3 regions. Using the HTBI primer set, a first-round RT-PCR was run on the TCR CDR3. A single record per CDR3 protein comes from TCRdb applying MiXCR to the multiplex PCR reads. The repertoire consists of roughly 740,000 distinct CDR3 sequences, with roughly 17% occurring once and the leading ten covering around 7.7%. This clonotype has a count of ten or more. There are 13 residues in the CDR3. Germline assignment: CDR1 GTSNPN and CDR2 SVGIG (reference sequence). V lost 1 base and J lost 8, with 12 bases in between. Graves' hyperthyroidism was deemed stable absent ophthalmopathy progression within 18 months. A patient was excluded if there was uncontrolled infection, other autoimmune disease, pregnancy or lactation.

The material sequenced was blood. The sequence was collected from a man between 18 and 35 years old with Graves' hyperthyroidism. V usage is TRBV30 and J usage is TRBJ2-1, with D possibly TRBD2 on 6 matching bases. CDR3: CAWSEGLRDEQFF. The CDR3 DNA reads as TGTGCCTGGAGTGAGGGACTGCGAGATGAGCAGTTCTTC.